Presented here are 27 T cell receptor beta chains from one specimen sequenced in a study of blood T cells in healthy people across ages. PCR was performed a second time for about 7 to 12 cycles using a sample-barcoded 5' primer and a J-beta primer mix. Using its own MiXCR run on the 5' RACE reads, TCRdb lists one record per CDR3 protein. The repertoire consists of hundreds of thousands of distinct CDR3 sequences, with roughly two fifths occurring once and the leading ten covering around 32%. Sample: blood. Receptors were obtained from a man aged 80 or over in good health.

The chain joins TRBV20-1 to TRBJ2-7; tentative D call: TRBD2 (5 bases). CDR3 size: 13 residues. V was trimmed by 1 base and J by 3 bases, leaving 10 bases between them. The germline CDR1 and CDR2 sequences are DFQATT and SNEGSKA (reference sequence). In nucleotides, the CDR3 is TGCAGTGCTAGAGCAGCAGAGGGCTACGAGCAGTACTTC. The encoded protein is CSARAAEGYEQYF.

This clonotype was counted between two and nine times. This chain joins TRBV20-1 and TRBJ2-4; possibly TRBD1 or TRBD2 for D (5 bases each). CDR3 length: 14 residues. V lost 1 base and J 6 bases, leaving 13 bases between the germline ends. Germline CDR1 and CDR2: DFQATT and SNEGSKA (reference sequence). The CDR3 DNA sequence: TGCAGTGCTAGAGGAGCCGGGACCGGAAACATTCAGTACTTC. This codes for CSARGAGTGNIQYF.

This chain links TRBV15 with TRBJ1-2; 9 nucleotides line up with TRBD1. Germline V lookup: CDR1 LNHNV, CDR2 YYDKDF (reference sequence). Trimming removed 0 bases from V and 0 bases from J; junction bases left unmatched: 2. The CDR3 extends over 16 amino acids. The CDR3 nucleotides are TGTGCCACCAGCAGAGATGGGACAGGGCCTAACTATGGCTACACCTTC. Its translation: CATSRDGTGPNYGYTF.

The rearrangement links TRBV29-1 to TRBJ2-5; D perhaps matches TRBD2 (6 bases). This CDR3 is built from 13 residues. Germline V gene data show CDR1 as SQVTM and CDR2 as ANQGSEA. V was pared by 4 bases and J by 6 bases, with 15 bases between. The chain's CDR3 is CSVGEARAKTQYF. CDR3 sequence (DNA): TGCAGCGTTGGGGAGGCTAGGGCCAAGACCCAGTACTTC.

The chain uses TRBV10-3 and TRBJ2-1; D gene ambiguous. V lost 6 bases to trimming and J lost 9 bases, with 9 bases between them. This CDR3 spans 11 amino acids. Germline values: CDR1 ENHRY, CDR2 SYGVKD. The CDR3 region is CAIREMSEQFF. The CDR3, as DNA: TGTGCCATCAGGGAGATGAGTGAGCAGTTCTTC.

This clonotype has a handful of counts. V and J are TRBV4-2 and TRBJ2-1; tentatively, D is TRBD1 (5 bases). Trimming pared 4 bases from V and 1 base from J, leaving 11 bases between. Germline lookup yields CDR1 LGHNA and CDR2 YNFKEQ. The CDR3 runs 15 residues. In nucleotides, the CDR3 is TGTGCCAGCAGCCGCAGGGAAGGTTCCTACAATGAGCAGTTCTTC. Residues: CASSRREGSYNEQFF.

The CDR3 spells CASSSGLASARGKAKNIQYF. In DNA, the CDR3 is TGTGCCAGCAGTTCGGGACTAGCGTCAGCCAGGGGTAAAGCCAAAAACATTCAGTACTTC. The rearrangement uses TRBV6-2 or TRBV6-3 and TRBJ2-4, with TRBD2 matching 10 bases. Losses at the gene ends were 4 bases for V and 0 bases for J; bases not matched to a gene: 15. Germline assignment: CDR1 MNHEY and CDR2 SVGEGT. This CDR3 is 20 amino acids long.

This clonotype was detected a few times. V is TRBV2 and J is TRBJ1-2; a possible D gene is TRBD1 (6 bases). CDR3 length equals 15 residues. Germline-derived CDR1 and CDR2 are SNHLY and FYNNEI. Trimming removed 6 bases at V and 6 bases at J, with 20 bases between. Written as DNA, the CDR3 is TGTGCCAGCAGGGGACAACCGCAGGGATTCCATGGCTACACCTTC. It is translated as CASRGQPQGFHGYTF.

This clonotype was counted only a few times. The J gene is TRBJ1-1, the V gene TRBV11-3; tentative D call: TRBD1 (6 bases). V lost 5 bases and J 4 bases, leaving 11 bases between the germline ends. The CDR3 consists of 13 residues. Germline-derived CDR1 and CDR2 are SGHNT and YENEEA. The CDR3 bases are TGTGCCAGCAGCCGAAAGGGGGGCACTGAAGCTTTCTTT. Translating gives CASSRKGGTEAFF.

This clonotype has only a few counts. This chain joins TRBV11-2 and TRBJ2-3, with 11 bases that match TRBD2. This CDR3 has 16 residues. V was clipped by 8 bases and J by 0 bases; unmatched bases: 7. Germline CDR1 is SGHAT and CDR2 is FQNNGV. In nucleotides, the CDR3 is TGTGCCAGCGGTCGTCGACTAGCGGGAAGCACAGATACGCAGTATTTT. Translating gives CASGRRLAGSTDTQYF.

This chain links TRBV29-1 with TRBJ2-2, with D maybe TRBD2 (6 bases). Germline values: CDR1 SQVTM, CDR2 ANQGSEA. The CDR3 has 14 amino acids. Trimming shortened V by 5 bases and J by 0 bases, and 10 bases separated the two germline ends. Here the CDR3 DNA reads TGCAGCGTTATAGCGGATTCGAACACCGGGGAGCTGTTTTTT. Its protein product is CSVIADSNTGELFF.

This clonotype appeared a few times. The chain combines TRBV24-1 with TRBJ2-1, with a possible D match to TRBD2 (6 bases). Per the germline V gene, CDR1 is KGHDR and CDR2 is SFDVKD. V shed 3 bases and J shed 5 bases, with 16 bases lying between them. The CDR3 is made up of 16 amino acids. This CDR3 is CATSDTHHGRNNEQFF. The CDR3 DNA reads as TGTGCCACCAGTGATACACATCATGGGAGGAACAATGAGCAGTTCTTC.

This chain joins TRBV11-2 and TRBJ2-7; no reliable D call. The CDR3 extends over 14 amino acids. The germline V and J ends were trimmed by 2 bases and 2 bases, with 10 bases remaining between them. Germline values: CDR1 SGHAT, CDR2 FQNNGV. DNA for the CDR3: TGTGCCAGCAGCTTAAGGGTCAGAACCTACGAGCAGTACTTC. It translates to CASSLRVRTYEQYF.

CDR3 protein: CASSASGTTAGEQYF. The CDR3 coding sequence is TGCGCCAGCAGTGCCTCCGGGACGACGGCGGGAGAGCAGTACTTC. The rearrangement joins TRBV10-2 to TRBJ2-7; the D gene is possibly TRBD2 (6 bases). The CDR3 extends over 15 amino acids. CDR1 and CDR2 (germline): WSHSY, SAAADI. V lost 4 bases to trimming and J lost 7 bases, with 20 bases between them.

The V call is TRBV6-5, the J call TRBJ1-2; D unresolved. Germline V gene sequence: CDR1 MNHEY, CDR2 SVGAGI. The CDR3 runs 15 residues. V was trimmed by 3 bases and J by 7 bases, leaving 18 bases between them. In DNA form, the CDR3 reads TGTGCCAGCAGTTATCGGCCCGTCCCCGGGGTTGGCTACACCTTC. It specifies CASSYRPVPGVGYTF.

The chain has TRBV10-3 and TRBJ1-1; D ambiguous. Trimming removed 3 bases at V and 4 bases at J, with 12 bases between. Germline V lookup: CDR1 ENHRY, CDR2 SYGVKD. CDR3 size: 14 residues. CDR3 region: CAISEGGPGTEAFF. CDR3 coding DNA: TGTGCCATCAGTGAAGGAGGGCCGGGCACTGAAGCTTTCTTT.

Only a few counts were recorded for this clonotype. The chain links TRBV9 to TRBJ2-7, with D uncertain. CDR3 size: 14 residues. Germline V lookup: CDR1 SGDLS, CDR2 YYNGEE. V lost 0 bases and J 0 bases, leaving 7 bases between the germline ends. The CDR3 bases are TGTGCCAGCAGCGTAGCCATTAACTCCTACGAGCAGTACTTC. This sequence encodes CASSVAINSYEQYF.

The V call is TRBV12-3 or TRBV12-4, the J call TRBJ2-3; 12 bases map to TRBD2. V trimming: 3 bases; J trimming: 5 bases; junction bases outside the gene matches: 3. There are 15 residues in the CDR3. This CDR3 is CASSFSSGRGDTQYF. CDR3 coding DNA: TGTGCCAGCAGTTTTTCTAGCGGGAGGGGAGATACGCAGTATTTT.

CDR3 DNA sequence: TGTGCCAGCAGCACCCGACACCGGGAATCCGGGGAGCTGTTTTTT. As protein: CASSTRHRESGELFF. The rearrangement joins TRBV7-8 to TRBJ2-2, with D possibly being TRBD2 (5 bases). The germline V gene has CDR1 SGHVS and CDR2 FQNEAQ. The CDR3 sequence is 15 residues long. V lost 5 bases, J lost 6 bases, and 16 bases lay in between.

This clonotype was observed many times. The J gene is TRBJ2-5, the V gene TRBV4-2; 10 bases fit TRBD2. Trimming cost V 4 bases and J 0 bases; bases outside gene matches: 5. Germline CDR1 and CDR2: LGHNA and YNFKEQ. The CDR3 spans 16 residues. CDR3 in amino acids: CASSRRLAGNQETQYF. Here the CDR3 DNA reads TGTGCCAGCAGCCGCCGACTAGCGGGTAACCAAGAGACCCAGTACTTC.

This rearrangement joins TRBV2 to TRBJ1-2; D ambiguous. Germline lookup yields CDR1 SNHLY and CDR2 FYNNEI. The length of the CDR3 is 13 residues. V was cut by 11 bases and J by 4 bases, with 17 bases left in between. DNA for the CDR3: TGTGCCGGCAACTCAGGACGGGCCTATGGCTACACCTTC. Residues: CAGNSGRAYGYTF.

In regard to this clonotype: A read error is possible here, since a much larger clone lies one base away. V usage is TRBV4-3 and J usage is TRBJ1-5; 7 nucleotides line up with TRBD1. Per germline, CDR1 LGHNA and CDR2 YSLEER. CDR3 size: 15 residues. The CDR3 region has the DNA TGCGCCGGCAGCCAAGCCGGGACAGAGGGTCAGCCCCAGCATTTT. Its translation: CAGSQAGTEGQPQHF.

This chain connects TRBV6-5 to TRBJ1-6, with TRBD1 matching 8 bases. After removal of 11 bases from V and 10 bases from J, the junction contained 10 bases not matched to a gene. In germline, CDR1 is MNHEY, CDR2 SVGAGI. This CDR3 has 13 amino acids. CDR3 DNA sequence: TGTGCCTGCGGGCAGGGGGCTCGATCACCCCTCCACTTT. Translating it yields CACGQGARSPLHF.

Only a few counts were recorded for this clonotype. The chain employs TRBV7-2 and TRBJ1-5, with unresolved D. CDR3 length: 14 amino acids. The germline V gene has CDR1 SGHTA and CDR2 FQGNSA. V shed 5 bases and J shed 4 bases, with 12 bases lying between them. CDR3 nucleotides: TGTGCCAGCAGCGTAGGACGGAATAATCAGCCCCAGCATTTT. Protein sequence: CASSVGRNNQPQHF.

This clonotype has just a few counts. The chain combines TRBV6-1 with TRBJ2-1; D remains unclear. The CDR3 is 15 amino acids. The V gene's germline CDR1 is MNHNS and CDR2 SASEGT. V was trimmed by 10 bases and J by 3 bases, leaving 19 bases between them. The CDR3 region is CATKGEAVDYNEQFF. The CDR3 region has the DNA TGTGCCACAAAGGGCGAGGCGGTCGACTACAATGAGCAGTTCTTC.

The V call is TRBV12-3 or TRBV12-4, the J call TRBJ1-1; possibly TRBD1 for D (6 bases). The germline V and J ends were trimmed by 5 bases and 3 bases, with 10 bases remaining between them. The CDR3 totals 13 residues. The CDR3 is CASSPEGDTEAFF. The CDR3 DNA reads TGTGCCAGCAGTCCAGAGGGGGACACTGAAGCTTTCTTT.

This clonotype was detected a few times. The DNA of the CDR3 is TGTGCCAGCAGTCTGACTAGCGGGGGAGCCAGGTCCTACAATGAGCAGTTCTTC. It specifies CASSLTSGGARSYNEQFF. The chain couples TRBV7-2 to TRBJ2-1, with TRBD2 matching over 12 bases. V lost 6 bases, J lost 1 base, and 10 bases stayed unmatched. The CDR3 covers 18 residues. Germline CDR1 is SGHTA and CDR2 is FQGNSA.